One and the same sample provided the 13 T cell receptor beta chains below, sequenced in a study of T-cell reconstitution after alpha-beta-depleted transplantation in children. For TCRbeta, the library was prepared with unique molecular identifiers. MiXCR was run by TCRdb on the PCR reads, yielding one entry per CDR3 protein. In the table there are 500,000 or so distinct CDR3 sequences, 32% of which are singletons. The sample was PBMCs from the stem cell graft donor, taken from the stem cell graft. The receptor source for this set is a human donor who donated a stem cell graft to a child with aplastic anemia.

This chain uses TRBV7-2 with TRBJ1-1; D gene uncertain. Trimming pared 3 bases from V and 11 bases from J, leaving 16 bases between. In germline, CDR1 is SGHTA, CDR2 FQGNSA. CDR3 length: 13 amino acids. Here the CDR3 DNA reads TGTGCCAGCAGCTTGGAGGTGGTCAGGTCGGCTTTCTTT. Its protein product is CASSLEVVRSAFF. Variable domain in full (rest from reference TRBV7-2 and TRBJ1-1): GAGVSQSPSNKVTEKGKDVELRCDPISGHTALYWYRQSLGQGLEFLIYFQGNSAPDKSGLPSDRFSAERTGGSVSTLTIQRTQQEDSAVYLCASSLEVVRSAFFGQGTRLTVV.

V is TRBV6-5 and J is TRBJ1-1; D gene uncertain. V gave up 2 bases and J gave up 10 bases, with 8 bases separating them. The CDR3 has 11 amino acids. Germline CDR1 reads MNHEY; CDR2 reads SVGAGI. In DNA form, the CDR3 reads TGTGCCAGCAGTTACGGTCGGCGAGCTTTCTTT. Translated: CASSYGRRAFF.

This clonotype was counted between two and nine times. V usage is TRBV4-2 and J usage is TRBJ2-5; 10 bases fit TRBD2. With 0 bases clipped from V and 4 bases from J, the junction kept 14 bases outside the gene matches. CDR1 is LGHNA and CDR2 is YNFKEQ in the germline V gene. This CDR3 is 19 amino acids long. Here the CDR3 DNA reads TGTGCCAGCAGCCAAGATCTGCCTAGCGGGAGTTTGGGCCCAGAGACCCAGTACTTC. Amino acids: CASSQDLPSGSLGPETQYF.

This clonotype came up a few times. The chain joins TRBV7-2 to TRBJ1-5, with TRBD1 matching 9 bases. The CDR3 is 15 residues long. J gave up 4 bases and V 4 bases, and 5 bases lay outside the gene matches. Germline CDR1 SGHTA, CDR2 FQGNSA. The CDR3 spells CASSSGQGRNQPQHF. The CDR3 region has the DNA TGTGCCAGCAGCTCGGGACAGGGAAGGAATCAGCCCCAGCATTTT.

The V gene is TRBV6-2 or TRBV6-3, the J gene TRBJ1-5; possibly TRBD1 for D (5 bases). V was cut by 5 bases and J by 6 bases, with 8 bases left in between. Germline V gene lookup returns CDR1 MNHEY and CDR2 SVGEGT. The CDR3 sequence is 12 residues long. The chain's CDR3 is CASSEGFQPQHF. The CDR3 DNA is TGTGCCAGCAGTGAGGGGTTTCAGCCCCAGCATTTT.

V and J are TRBV12-3 or TRBV12-4 and TRBJ2-1, with TRBD1 matching 8 bases. CDR3 length: 15 amino acids. The V gene end was trimmed by 2 bases and the J gene end by 9 bases; junction bases not matched to a gene: 9. CDR3 nucleotide sequence: TGTGCCAGCAGTTTACAGTCCCAGGGGGCAGGTGAGCAGTTCTTC. Its protein is CASSLQSQGAGEQFF.

This clonotype was found a few times. J is TRBJ1-5 and V is TRBV25-1, with a tentative D call TRBD1 (5 bases). Germline V gives CDR1 MGHDK, CDR2 SYGVNS. V lost 4 bases, J lost 0 bases, and 7 bases lay in between. The CDR3 extends over 14 amino acids. The CDR3 DNA sequence: TGTGCCAGCAGTGGGGACTATAGCAATCAGCCCCAGCATTTT. Amino acids: CASSGDYSNQPQHF.

Many counts were recorded for this clonotype. The chain joins TRBV14 to TRBJ2-1; D is unresolved. The V gene's germline CDR1 is SGHDN and CDR2 FVKESK. Trimming shortened V by 3 bases and J by 6 bases, and 15 bases separated the two germline ends. The CDR3 extends over 15 amino acids. CDR3 region: CASSHQPPRGNEQFF. The CDR3 DNA follows: TGTGCCAGCAGCCACCAACCTCCCCGCGGCAATGAGCAGTTCTTC.

This clonotype showed up just a few times. The chain employs TRBV7-1 and TRBJ2-2, with TRBD2 matching 12 bases. TRBV7-1 is an ORF for which the function is uncertain. The junction had 17 bases not matched to a gene; V was cut back by 3 bases and J by 6 bases. This CDR3 spans 20 amino acids. CDR3: CASSSLTSGSPGIGAGELFF. The CDR3, as DNA: TGTGCCAGCAGCTCCCTGACTAGCGGGAGTCCAGGGATTGGAGCCGGGGAGCTGTTTTTT.

The chain carries TRBV6-2 or TRBV6-3 and TRBJ2-3; 16 bases fit TRBD2. This CDR3 is built from 18 residues. V lost 4 bases, J lost 5 bases, and 9 bases stayed unmatched. The germline V gene encodes CDR1 MNHEY and CDR2 SVGEGT. This chain's CDR3 is CASSSGTSGRAVGDTQYF. The CDR3, as DNA: TGTGCCAGCAGTTCCGGGACTAGCGGGAGGGCCGTGGGAGATACGCAGTATTTT.

This chain joins TRBV28 and TRBJ2-3, with 8 bases that match TRBD2. The CDR3 totals 19 residues. After removal of 0 bases from V and 3 bases from J, the junction contained 14 bases not matched to a gene. Looked up from germline, CDR1 is MDHEN and CDR2 is SYDVKM. The CDR3, as DNA: TGTGCCAGCAGTTTATGGAGGGGGGAGGCGGGAGGTCTGACAGATACGCAGTATTTT. Amino acids: CASSLWRGEAGGLTDTQYF.

This clonotype was seen a few times. The V and J genes are TRBV5-1 and TRBJ2-3, with 7 bases matching TRBD2. Germline V gene sequence: CDR1 SGHRS, CDR2 YFSETQ. This CDR3 comprises 15 residues. The junction had 6 bases not matched to a gene; V was cut back by 0 bases and J by 5 bases. The CDR3 DNA reads as TGCGCCAGCAGCTTGGGGCACTGGGAGGGAGATACGCAGTATTTT. This codes for CASSLGHWEGDTQYF.

This clonotype came up a few times. The chain couples TRBV29-1 to TRBJ2-5, with TRBD2 identical over 12 bases. There are 14 residues in the CDR3. The germline V gene encodes CDR1 SQVTM and CDR2 ANQGSEA. After removal of 3 bases from V and 4 bases from J, the junction contained 3 bases not matched to a gene. CDR3 bases: TGCAGCGTTGAGACGGGACTAGCGGGAGAGACCCAGTACTTC. Protein sequence: CSVETGLAGETQYF.